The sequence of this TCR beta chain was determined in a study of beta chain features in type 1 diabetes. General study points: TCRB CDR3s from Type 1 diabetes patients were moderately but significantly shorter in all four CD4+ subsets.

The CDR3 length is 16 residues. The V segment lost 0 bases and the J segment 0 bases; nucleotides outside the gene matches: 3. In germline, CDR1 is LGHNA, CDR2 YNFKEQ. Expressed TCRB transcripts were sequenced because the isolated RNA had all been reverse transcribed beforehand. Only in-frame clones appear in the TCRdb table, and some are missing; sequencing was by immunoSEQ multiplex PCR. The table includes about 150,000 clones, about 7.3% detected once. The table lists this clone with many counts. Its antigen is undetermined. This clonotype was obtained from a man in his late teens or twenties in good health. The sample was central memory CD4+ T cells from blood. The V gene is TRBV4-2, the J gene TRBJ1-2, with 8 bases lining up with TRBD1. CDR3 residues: CASSQEGDRTNYGYTF. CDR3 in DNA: TGTGCCAGCAGCCAAGAGGGGGACAGGACTAACTATGGCTACACCTTC.